A selection of T cell receptor beta chains follows, all from one sample in a study of shared clonotypes between healthy human individuals. Repertoires were generated with immunoSEQ multiplex PCR, while TCRdb's copy carries only in-frame clones and drops some. The table has over 2 million clones, around 90% seen once. Sequencing was carried out using naive CD4+ T cells from PBMCs. These receptors were obtained from a man in his late teens or twenties in good health. Some clones in this sample may be carry-over from other donors' samples. The CDR3 runs from the conserved cysteine through the conserved F or W. D genes are given only for firm matches. Clone size is given for some rows only: seen once, a few or many times, or a class if the clone is expanded.

j_gene,v_gene,d_gene,abundance,CDR3aa,CDR3nt
TRBJ2-1,TRBV18,NA,NA,CASSPGTLWERGNEQFF,TGTGCCAGCTCACCGGGAACTTTGTGGGAGCGAGGCAATGAGCAGTTCTTC
TRBJ1-2,TRBV5-1,NA,NA,CASSPSANYGYTF,TGCGCCAGCTCCCCGAGTGCTAACTATGGCTACACCTTC
TRBJ1-1,TRBV19,NA,NA,CASSIAKDGQNTEAFF,TGTGCCAGTAGTATAGCGAAGGACGGGCAGAACACTGAAGCTTTCTTT
TRBJ2-5,TRBV27,TRBD1,NA,CASSLWGDRGLPPTQYF,TGTGCCAGCAGTTTATGGGGGGACAGGGGACTTCCTCCTACCCAGTACTTC
TRBJ1-1,TRBV6-5,TRBD1,NA,CASSRGQGKAFF,TGTGCCAGCAGCCGTGGACAGGGCAAAGCTTTCTTT
TRBJ1-5,TRBV2,NA,NA,CASSRQRQGQPQHF,TGTGCCAGCAGCCGACAGAGGCAAGGGCAGCCCCAGCATTTT
TRBJ2-3,TRBV9,TRBD2,NA,CASSVGLAGPGTDTQYF,TGTGCCAGCAGCGTTGGTTTAGCGGGACCAGGCACAGATACGCAGTATTTT
TRBJ1-2,TRBV4-1,TRBD1,NA,CASSQDRQGAPGYTF,TGCGCCAGCAGCCAAGATAGGCAGGGGGCGCCCGGCTACACCTTC
TRBJ1-5,TRBV6-1,NA,NA,CASSVWAGQPQHF,TGTGCCAGCAGTGTTTGGGCAGGTCAGCCCCAGCATTTT
TRBJ2-3,TRBV6-6,NA,NA,CASSPIGSDTQYF,TGTGCCAGCAGCCCAATCGGCTCAGATACGCAGTATTTT
TRBJ2-7,TRBV29-1,TRBD2,NA,CSVGWRGDEQYF,TGCAGCGTTGGTTGGCGGGGGGACGAGCAGTACTTC
TRBJ1-1,TRBV6-1,NA,NA,CASSAGYREAFF,TGTGCCAGCAGTGCGGGGTACAGAGAAGCTTTCTTT
TRBJ2-7,TRBV2,TRBD1,NA,CASRERGLFGDEQYF,TGTGCCAGCAGGGAGAGGGGGCTCTTCGGCGACGAGCAGTACTTC
TRBJ1-5,TRBV19,TRBD1,once,CASIRSGGTGSNQPQHF,TGTGCCAGTATTCGTAGCGGGGGGACAGGGTCCAATCAGCCCCAGCATTTT
TRBJ2-7,TRBV29-1,NA,NA,CSVARAYEQYF,TGCAGCGTTGCTAGGGCCTACGAGCAGTACTTC
TRBJ2-1,TRBV6-5,NA,NA,CASSYDWGWGGQFF,TGTGCCAGCAGTTACGATTGGGGCTGGGGTGGGCAGTTCTTC
TRBJ2-7,TRBV5-1,NA,NA,CASSPSFPYEQYF,TGCGCCAGCAGCCCCTCGTTTCCGTACGAGCAGTACTTC
TRBJ1-3,TRBV6-6,TRBD1,NA,CVSSSGQGASGNTIYF,TGTGTCAGCAGTTCGGGACAGGGGGCATCTGGAAACACCATATATTTT
TRBJ2-1,TRBV29-1,TRBD2,NA,CSVRKGTSGISYNEQFF,TGCAGCGTGCGAAAAGGGACTAGCGGGATTTCCTACAATGAGCAGTTCTTC
TRBJ2-7,TRBV19,NA,NA,CALSPRGPSSYEQYF,TGTGCCTTGTCCCCTCGAGGGCCTAGCTCCTACGAGCAGTACTTC
TRBJ2-5,TRBV11-2,TRBD2,once,CASSFERESGTQYF,TGTGCCAGCAGCTTCGAGCGGGAGAGTGGGACCCAGTACTTC
TRBJ1-3,TRBV7-8,NA,NA,CASSLAAGLGGNTIYF,TGTGCCAGCAGCTTAGCGGCCGGCCTGGGGGGAAACACCATATATTTT
TRBJ2-7,TRBV18,NA,NA,CASSPGKQSSYEQYF,TGTGCCAGCTCGCCAGGGAAACAGTCCTCCTACGAGCAGTACTTC
TRBJ2-7,TRBV4-1,NA,NA,CASSQLGGHYSYEQYF,TGCGCCAGCAGCCAGTTGGGGGGCCACTACTCCTACGAGCAGTACTTC
TRBJ2-5,TRBV9,NA,NA,CASSVRAGRETQYF,TGTGCCAGCAGCGTACGGGCAGGCAGAGAGACCCAGTACTTC
TRBJ1-2,TRBV5-1,TRBD1,NA,CASSLVTGGLYGYTF,TGCGCCAGCAGCTTAGTGACAGGGGGTCTATATGGCTACACCTTC
TRBJ2-2,TRBV19,NA,NA,CASRRGAANTGELFF,TGTGCCAGTAGGAGGGGGGCTGCGAACACCGGGGAGCTGTTTTTT
TRBJ2-7,TRBV28,NA,NA,CASSPRLEQYF,TGTGCCAGCAGCCCCCGTCTGGAGCAGTACTTC
TRBJ1-1,TRBV5-1,TRBD1,once,CASSLSGQGPLILDTEAFF,TGCGCCAGCAGCTTATCGGGACAGGGGCCTCTGATTCTGGACACTGAAGCTTTCTTT
TRBJ1-4,TRBV28,NA,NA,CASSSTGREKLFF,TGTGCCAGCAGCTCGACAGGTCGGGAAAAACTGTTTTTT
TRBJ1-4,TRBV28,NA,NA,CATQGKNEKLFF,TGTGCCACCCAAGGAAAAAATGAAAAACTGTTTTTT
TRBJ1-1,TRBV5-1,NA,few,CASSFSFSSEAFF,TGCGCCAGCAGCTTCTCCTTCTCGTCTGAAGCTTTCTTT
TRBJ2-7,TRBV14,NA,NA,CASSQDRGSHNLYEQYF,TGTGCCAGCAGCCAAGACCGAGGTTCCCATAACCTCTACGAGCAGTACTTC
TRBJ2-3,TRBV9,TRBD2,NA,CASSTRLAGVDTQYF,TGTGCCAGCAGCACCCGACTAGCGGGAGTTGATACGCAGTATTTT
TRBJ2-1,TRBV14,NA,NA,CASSQRLARYNEQFF,TGTGCCAGCAGTCAGAGATTAGCGCGCTACAATGAGCAGTTCTTC
TRBJ2-7,TRBV5-4,TRBD2,NA,CASSLGAAGGYYEQYF,TGTGCCAGCAGCCTTGGAGCAGCGGGAGGCTACTACGAGCAGTACTTC
TRBJ1-3,TRBV5-4,NA,NA,CASSREPGQSSGNTIYF,TGTGCCAGCAGTCGCGAACCCGGACAGTCCTCTGGAAACACCATATATTTT
TRBJ1-1,TRBV6-1,TRBD1,NA,CASSLTGSTEAFF,TGTGCCAGCAGCCTGACAGGGTCCACTGAAGCTTTCTTT
TRBJ2-1,TRBV11-2,TRBD2,once,CASSLGLAGVYEQFF,TGTGCCAGCAGCTTAGGACTAGCGGGAGTATATGAGCAGTTCTTC
TRBJ1-2,TRBV20-1,TRBD1,NA,CSAPKQGVHTF,TGCAGTGCGCCAAAACAGGGGGTCCACACCTTC
TRBJ1-2,TRBV29-1,NA,NA,CSVPQGRGYGYTF,TGCAGCGTACCCCAGGGCCGGGGGTATGGCTACACCTTC
TRBJ1-2,TRBV5-1,NA,NA,CASSFSPASYGYTF,TGCGCCAGCAGCTTTTCCCCAGCGAGTTATGGCTACACCTTC
TRBJ2-7,TRBV5-1,NA,NA,CASSLRNRYYEQYF,TGCGCCAGCAGCTTGAGAAACAGGTATTACGAGCAGTACTTC
TRBJ2-5,TRBV19,NA,NA,CASSIGEVQRETQYF,TGTGCCAGTAGTATAGGGGAGGTGCAGCGTGAGACCCAGTACTTC
TRBJ2-7,TRBV2,TRBD2,NA,CASSGTLAGASYEQYF,TGTGCCAGCAGTGGGACTCTAGCGGGAGCTTCCTACGAGCAGTACTTC
TRBJ2-2,TRBV5-1,NA,NA,CASSPGTGELFF,TGCGCCAGCAGCCCAGGGACCGGGGAGCTGTTTTTT
TRBJ1-1,TRBV5-1,TRBD1,once,CASSFTGGNTEAFF,TGCGCCAGCAGCTTTACAGGGGGTAACACTGAAGCTTTCTTT
TRBJ1-1,TRBV28,TRBD1,few,CASSEDRVMRDEAFF,TGTGCCAGCAGCGAGGACAGGGTTATGAGGGATGAAGCTTTCTTT
TRBJ1-1,TRBV6-1,NA,once,CASSDQGVVDTEAFF,TGTGCCAGCAGTGATCAAGGGGTGGTGGACACTGAAGCTTTCTTT
TRBJ1-1,TRBV5-1,TRBD1,NA,CASSLMGQGIRNTEAFF,TGCGCCAGCAGCTTGATGGGACAGGGGATAAGAAACACTGAAGCTTTCTTT
TRBJ2-2,TRBV9,NA,NA,CASSVGPSLGTGELFF,TGTGCCAGCAGCGTAGGTCCGTCGCTTGGCACCGGGGAGCTGTTTTTT
TRBJ2-7,TRBV27,TRBD2,NA,CASSTLAGGPYEQYF,TGTGCCAGCAGTACCCTAGCGGGGGGGCCCTACGAGCAGTACTTC
TRBJ1-2,TRBV5-1,NA,NA,CASSLGGPSYGYTF,TGCGCCAGCAGCTTGGGGGGACCCTCCTATGGCTACACCTTC
TRBJ1-4,TRBV7-9,TRBD1,NA,CASSQDRGNEKLFF,TGTGCCAGCAGTCAGGACAGGGGTAATGAAAAACTGTTTTTT
TRBJ1-1,TRBV28,NA,few,CASSTPTGHTEAFF,TGTGCCAGCAGTACCCCGACGGGGCACACTGAAGCTTTCTTT